The clone carrying this T cell receptor beta chain has a single count. From the 5' RACE reads, TCRdb called clonotypes with MiXCR, one entry per CDR3 protein. The table records tens of thousands of distinct CDR3 sequences, roughly 15% of them present only once. The record originates from a study of neurological immune-mediated disorders. V gave up 0 bases and J gave up 1 base, with 7 bases separating them. CDR1 and CDR2 from the germline V gene are SGHRS and YFSETQ. The CDR3 has 15 amino acids. The receptor comes from an older woman with HTLV-1-associated myelopathy (HAM/TSP). This chain connects TRBV5-1 to TRBJ2-2; no definite D call. The sequencing sample was made of CD4+ T cells from blood. This CDR3 reads CASSLDRVNTGELFF. The CDR3 DNA is TGCGCCAGCAGCTTGGACAGAGTGAACACCGGGGAGCTGTTTTTT.